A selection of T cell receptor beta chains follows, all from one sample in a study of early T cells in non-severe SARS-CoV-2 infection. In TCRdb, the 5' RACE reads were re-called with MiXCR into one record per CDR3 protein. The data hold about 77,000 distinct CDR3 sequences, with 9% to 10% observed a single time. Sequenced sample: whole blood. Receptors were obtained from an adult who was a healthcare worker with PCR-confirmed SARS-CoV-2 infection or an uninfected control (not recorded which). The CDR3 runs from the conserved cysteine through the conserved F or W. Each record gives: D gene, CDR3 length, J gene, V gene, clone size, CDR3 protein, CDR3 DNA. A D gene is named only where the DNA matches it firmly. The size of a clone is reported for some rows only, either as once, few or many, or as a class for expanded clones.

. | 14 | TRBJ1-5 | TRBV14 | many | CASSQGIGNQPQHF | TGTGCCAGCAGCCAAGGGATCGGCAATCAGCCCCAGCATTTT
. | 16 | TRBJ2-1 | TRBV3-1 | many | CASSQTGGGHYNEQFF | TGTGCCAGCAGCCAAACCGGGGGAGGCCACTACAATGAGCAGTTCTTC
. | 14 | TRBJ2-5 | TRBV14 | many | CASSQDLGIETQYF | TGTGCCAGCAGCCAAGATCTAGGGATAGAGACCCAGTACTTC
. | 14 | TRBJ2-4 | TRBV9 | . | CASSVGGPQNIQYF | TGTGCCAGCAGCGTAGGGGGCCCCCAAAACATTCAGTACTTC
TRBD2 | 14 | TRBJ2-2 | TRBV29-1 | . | CSVVLGGYTGELFF | TGCAGCGTTGTCCTGGGGGGGTACACCGGGGAGCTGTTTTTT
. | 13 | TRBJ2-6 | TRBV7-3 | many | CASSSQGSNVLTF | TGTGCCAGCAGCTCACAGGGCTCCAACGTCCTGACTTTC
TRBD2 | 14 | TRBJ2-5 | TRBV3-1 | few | CASSPLAGGETQYF | TGTGCCAGCAGCCCCCTAGCGGGAGGCGAGACCCAGTACTTC
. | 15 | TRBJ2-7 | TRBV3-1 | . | CASSHTSGTTYEQYF | TGTGCCAGCAGCCACACCAGCGGGACAACCTACGAGCAGTACTTC
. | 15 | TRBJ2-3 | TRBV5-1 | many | CASSSGQLHTDTQYF | TGCGCCAGCAGCTCTGGACAGCTGCACACAGATACGCAGTATTTT
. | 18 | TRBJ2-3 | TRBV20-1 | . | CSAKTQLGSLSSTDTQYF | TGCAGTGCTAAGACTCAACTTGGAAGCCTGTCTAGCACAGATACGCAGTATTTT
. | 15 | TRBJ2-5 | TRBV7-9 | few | CASSLSWSNQETQYF | TGTGCCAGCAGCTTAAGTTGGTCCAACCAAGAGACCCAGTACTTC
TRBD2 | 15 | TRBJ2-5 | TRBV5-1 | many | CASSLYSGRQETQYF | TGCGCCAGCAGCTTGTACAGCGGGAGGCAAGAGACCCAGTACTTC
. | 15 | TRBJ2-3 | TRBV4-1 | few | CASSQRASSTDTQYF | TGCGCCAGCAGCCAAAGAGCGTCTAGCACAGATACGCAGTATTTT
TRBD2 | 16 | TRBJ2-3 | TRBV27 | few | CASSLYLAGGTDTQYF | TGTGCCAGCAGTTTATATCTAGCGGGAGGCACAGATACGCAGTATTTT
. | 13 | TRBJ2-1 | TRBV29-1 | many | CSSSAGPNNEQFF | TGCAGCAGTTCTGCGGGGCCCAACAATGAGCAGTTCTTC
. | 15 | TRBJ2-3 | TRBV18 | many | CASSPSLGRRDTQYF | TGTGCCAGCTCACCATCCCTGGGGAGGAGGGATACGCAGTATTTT
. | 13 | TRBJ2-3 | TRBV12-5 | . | CASVLVKADTQYF | TGTGCTAGTGTTCTTGTTAAGGCAGATACGCAGTATTTT
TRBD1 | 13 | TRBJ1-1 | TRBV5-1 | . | CASRHTGGTEAFF | TGCGCCAGCAGACATACAGGGGGCACTGAAGCTTTCTTT
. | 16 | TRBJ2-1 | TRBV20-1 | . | CSAGERGGTSYNEQFF | TGCAGTGCGGGCGAGCGCGGCGGCACCTCCTACAATGAGCAGTTCTTC
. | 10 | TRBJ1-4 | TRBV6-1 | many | CASNREKLFF | TGTGCCAGCAATCGGGAAAAACTGTTTTTT
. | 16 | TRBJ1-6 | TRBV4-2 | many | CASSHNLELNNSPLHF | TGTGCCAGCAGCCACAACCTTGAGTTGAATAATTCACCCCTCCACTTT
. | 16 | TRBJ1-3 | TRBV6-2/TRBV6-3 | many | CASTDLQGEDGNTIYF | TGTGCCAGCACCGACCTTCAGGGAGAAGATGGAAACACCATATATTTT
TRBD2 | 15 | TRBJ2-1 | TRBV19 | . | CASYDLAGGGNEQFF | TGTGCCAGTTACGACCTAGCGGGAGGGGGGAATGAGCAGTTCTTC
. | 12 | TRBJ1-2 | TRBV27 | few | CASSPQGNGYTF | TGTGCCAGCAGTCCCCAGGGGAATGGCTACACCTTC
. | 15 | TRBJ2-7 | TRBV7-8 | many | CASSRGRSEGSEQYF | TGTGCCAGCAGCCGAGGCCGATCCGAGGGGTCCGAGCAGTACTTC
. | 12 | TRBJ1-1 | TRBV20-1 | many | CSAQGGYTEAFF | TGCAGTGCCCAAGGGGGATACACTGAAGCTTTCTTT
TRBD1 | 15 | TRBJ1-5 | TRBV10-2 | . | CASSRAGQGYEPQHF | TGCGCCAGCAGCCGAGCGGGACAGGGCTATGAGCCCCAGCATTTT
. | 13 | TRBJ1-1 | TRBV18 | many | CASSEQGNTEAFF | TGTGCCAGCTCAGAGCAGGGGAACACTGAAGCTTTCTTT
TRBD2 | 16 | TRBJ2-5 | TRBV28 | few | CASSGGLAGVRETQYF | TGTGCCAGCAGCGGCGGGCTAGCGGGGGTTCGGGAGACCCAGTACTTC
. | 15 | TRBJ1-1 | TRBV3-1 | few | CASSPSAGAGTEAFF | TGTGCCAGCAGCCCAAGCGCAGGGGCCGGCACTGAAGCTTTCTTT
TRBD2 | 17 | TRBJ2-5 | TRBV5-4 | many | CASSLDISSGIWETQYF | TGTGCCAGCAGCTTGGATATCTCTAGCGGGATATGGGAGACCCAGTACTTC
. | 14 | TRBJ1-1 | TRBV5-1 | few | CASSLGQPSTEAFF | TGCGCCAGCAGCTTGGGACAGCCGAGCACTGAAGCTTTCTTT
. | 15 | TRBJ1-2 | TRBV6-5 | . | CASSYEGKGDYGYTF | TGTGCCAGCAGTTACGAGGGGAAGGGTGACTATGGCTACACCTTC
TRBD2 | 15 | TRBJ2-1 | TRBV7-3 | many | CASSLTWTSFNEQFF | TGTGCCAGCAGCTTAACGTGGACTAGTTTTAATGAGCAGTTCTTC
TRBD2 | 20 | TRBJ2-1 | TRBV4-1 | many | CASSQDLRLAGGPSGNEQFF | TGCGCCAGCAGCCAAGATCTCCGACTAGCGGGAGGGCCCTCAGGCAATGAGCAGTTCTTC
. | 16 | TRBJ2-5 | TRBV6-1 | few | CASSPYPGQGEETQYF | TGTGCCAGCAGTCCCTATCCGGGCCAGGGCGAAGAGACCCAGTACTTC
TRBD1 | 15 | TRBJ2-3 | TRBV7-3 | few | CASSPGTGAGDTQYF | TGTGCCAGCAGCCCCGGGACAGGGGCGGGTGATACGCAGTATTTT
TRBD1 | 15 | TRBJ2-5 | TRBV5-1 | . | CASSPYDRGCQTQYF | TGCGCCAGCAGCCCCTACGACAGGGGGTGTCAGACCCAGTACTTC
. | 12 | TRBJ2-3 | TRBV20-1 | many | CSAIGPTDTQYF | TGCAGTGCTATTGGACCAACAGATACGCAGTATTTT
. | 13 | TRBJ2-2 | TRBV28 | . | CLVVGVNTGELFF | TGTCTGGTGGTGGGAGTGAACACCGGGGAGCTGTTTTTT
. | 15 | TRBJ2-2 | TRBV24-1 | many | CATSDARKNTGELFF | TGTGCCACCAGTGATGCCCGAAAAAACACCGGGGAGCTGTTTTTT
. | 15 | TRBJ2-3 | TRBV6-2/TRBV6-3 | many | CASSYQRQGTDTQYF | TGTGCCAGCAGTTATCAGAGGCAGGGCACAGATACGCAGTATTTT
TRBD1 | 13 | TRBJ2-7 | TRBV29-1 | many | CSVETQGAGEQYF | TGCAGCGTTGAAACACAGGGGGCCGGAGAGCAGTACTTC
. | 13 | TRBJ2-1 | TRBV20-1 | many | CSVGLPTYNEQFF | TGCAGTGTAGGGCTTCCTACCTACAATGAGCAGTTCTTC
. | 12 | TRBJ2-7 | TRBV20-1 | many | CSAREIKYEQYF | TGCAGTGCTAGAGAGATTAAGTACGAGCAGTACTTC
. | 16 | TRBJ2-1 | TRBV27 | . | CASSFVDLRRSGEQFF | TGTGCCAGCAGTTTTGTGGACCTTCGCCGATCTGGGGAGCAGTTCTTC
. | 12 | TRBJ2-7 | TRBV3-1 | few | CASSQTGAEQYF | TGTGCCAGCAGCCAAACCGGTGCCGAGCAGTACTTC
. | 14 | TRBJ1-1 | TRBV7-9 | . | CASSLTGKPNEAFF | TGTGCCAGCAGCCTAACAGGGAAGCCCAATGAAGCTTTCTTT
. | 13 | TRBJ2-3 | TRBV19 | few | CASSIRGRDTQYF | TGTGCCAGTAGTATACGGGGCCGGGATACGCAGTATTTT
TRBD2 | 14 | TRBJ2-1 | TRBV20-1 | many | CSARDAYSGRRRFF | TGCAGTGCTAGAGATGCTTATAGCGGGAGGCGGAGGTTCTTC
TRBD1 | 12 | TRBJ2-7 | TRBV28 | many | CASAGQGYEQYF | TGTGCCAGCGCCGGACAGGGGTACGAGCAGTACTTC
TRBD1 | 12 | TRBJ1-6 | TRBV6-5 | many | CASRQGDSPLHF | TGTGCCAGCAGACAGGGGGATTCACCCCTCCACTTT
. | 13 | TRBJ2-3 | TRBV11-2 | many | CASSLSGRRTQYF | TGTGCCAGCAGCTTATCGGGGCGGCGTACGCAGTATTTT
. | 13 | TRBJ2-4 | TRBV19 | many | CASLTAAKNIQYF | TGTGCCAGTCTAACAGCGGCCAAAAACATTCAGTACTTC
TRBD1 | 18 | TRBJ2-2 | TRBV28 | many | CASSSIILGQVRTGELFF | TGTGCCAGCAGTTCTATCATACTAGGACAGGTCAGGACCGGGGAGCTGTTTTTT
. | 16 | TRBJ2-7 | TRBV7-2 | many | CASSLVSSDPRYEQYF | TGTGCCAGCAGCTTGGTTTCTTCGGACCCCAGGTACGAGCAGTACTTC
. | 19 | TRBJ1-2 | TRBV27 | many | CASSLSTPTALPSNYGYTF | TGTGCCAGCAGTCTTTCAACGCCCACGGCCCTGCCCTCTAACTATGGCTACACCTTC